The 28 T cell receptor beta chains in this list originate from one sample, sequenced in a study of cytomegalovirus exposure and HLA in healthy donors (dated by TCRdb to 2016 to 2017). Library method: the immunoSEQ multiplex PCR assay. For the multiplex PCR, a mixture combining 60 forward primers for TCR Vbeta segments and 13 reverse primers for TCR Jbeta segments was used. TCRdb carries this immuneACCESS record with in-frame sequences only. Its versions omit some clonotypes, under half of them owing to an unresolved V gene in the studies checked, with the rest unexplained. Counted in this sample were around 170,000 clones; around 86% of them appeared once. The top ten constitute about 0.78% of the sample. The sample taken for sequencing was PBMCs. Receptors originate from a woman between 18 and 29 years old in good health and CMV-seronegative.

This clone has only a few counts. The V and J genes are TRBV27 and TRBJ2-7; D gene uncertain. The germline gives CDR1 MNHEY, CDR2 SMNVEV (reference sequence). Trimming removed 3 bases at V and 7 bases at J, with 22 bases between. This CDR3 region has 16 residues. The CDR3 loop reads CASSFLLGPPPREQYF. CDR3 nucleotides: TGTGCCAGCAGTTTTCTCCTAGGTCCCCCTCCTAGAGAGCAGTACTTC.

The chain couples TRBV7-9 to TRBJ1-1; no definite D call. V lost 2 bases and J lost 1, with 11 bases in between. The CDR3 sequence is 15 residues long. In germline, CDR1 is SEHNR, CDR2 FQNEAQ (reference sequence). The DNA for the CDR3 is TGTGCCAGCAGCTTACCCTACCTCGAGAACACTGAAGCTTTCTTT. Translating gives CASSLPYLENTEAFF. Looking up the rest from reference TRBV7-9 and TRBJ1-1 gives the full variable domain: DTGVSQNPRHKITKRGQNVTFRCDPISEHNRLYWYRQTLGQGPEFLTYFQNEAQLEKSRLLSDRFSAERPKGSFSTLEIQRTEQGDSAMYLCASSLPYLENTEAFFGQGTRLTVV.

The chain recombines TRBV7-9 with TRBJ2-2, with TRBD1 identical over 8 bases. The CDR3 spans 18 residues. Germline-derived CDR1 and CDR2 are SEHNR and FQNEAQ (reference sequence). The V gene end was trimmed by 2 bases and the J gene end by 4 bases; junction bases not matched to a gene: 12. Written as DNA, the CDR3 is TGTGCCAGCAGCTTAACCCCGGGACAGGAAAAGATCACCGGGGAGCTGTTTTTT. Its protein is CASSLTPGQEKITGELFF.

The chain combines TRBV7-9 with TRBJ2-3, with 7 bases that match TRBD2. CDR1 is SEHNR and CDR2 is FQNEAQ in the germline V gene (reference sequence). Trimming at V came to 5 bases and at J to 6 bases, leaving 11 bases not matched to a gene. The CDR3 is 15 residues long. CDR3 residues: CASSPFAGVRDTQYF. DNA of the CDR3: TGTGCCAGCAGCCCCTTCGCGGGGGTTCGTGATACGCAGTATTTT.

This chain uses TRBV28 with TRBJ2-1, with 8 bases lining up with TRBD2. The CDR3 covers 15 residues. Germline CDR1 and CDR2: MDHEN and SYDVKM. The junction had 13 bases not matched to a gene; V was cut back by 6 bases and J by 9 bases. The CDR3 DNA reads as TGTGCCAGCAGCCCCGGGGGTAGCGGGATTGGTGAGCAGTTCTTC. It codes for CASSPGGSGIGEQFF.

The chain links TRBV9 to TRBJ2-4; the D is unclear. Trimming shortened V by 6 bases and J by 6 bases, and 28 bases separated the two germline ends. The CDR3 extends over 18 amino acids. Germline V gives CDR1 SGDLS, CDR2 YYNGEE. Written as DNA, the CDR3 is TGTGCCAGCAACGACCCGATTAACAGCCCACGAGAGAGAAACATTCAGTACTTC. It translates to CASNDPINSPRERNIQYF.

This chain links TRBV27 with TRBJ1-5, with 7 bases lining up with TRBD1. The trim removed 4 bases at V and 8 bases at J, leaving 5 bases unmatched. The CDR3 totals 13 residues. CDR1 is MNHEY and CDR2 is SMNVEV in the germline V gene (reference sequence). DNA for the CDR3: TGTGCCAGCAGTTCGACAGGGCTTGAGCCCCAGCATTTT. Translating gives CASSSTGLEPQHF.

J is TRBJ2-3 and V is TRBV7-8; 8 bases line up with TRBD2. The trim removed 0 bases at V and 0 bases at J, leaving 5 bases unmatched. The CDR3 totals 17 residues. Looked up from germline, CDR1 is SGHVS and CDR2 is FQNEAQ. CDR3: CASSLAPGGRSTDTQYF. In nucleotides, the CDR3 is TGTGCCAGCAGCTTAGCGCCTGGCGGGAGGAGCACAGATACGCAGTATTTT.

The V call is TRBV5-5, the J call TRBJ1-2, with unresolved D. Per the germline V gene, CDR1 is SGHKS and CDR2 is YYEKEE (reference sequence). The CDR3 length is 14 residues. V was clipped by 0 bases and J by 2 bases, with 8 bases between them. CDR3 nucleotides: TGTGCCAGCAGCTTGGCACAGACCAACTATGGCTACACCTTC. This translates into CASSLAQTNYGYTF.

This clone came up a few times. The chain combines TRBV7-3 with TRBJ2-2; 11 positions match TRBD2. This CDR3 comprises 16 residues. The germline CDR1 and CDR2 sequences are SGHTA and FQGTGA. Unmatched junction bases numbered 4, after V lost 2 bases and J lost 5 bases. CDR3 DNA: TGTGCCAGCAGCTTATTTAGCGGGAGGGATACCGGGGAGCTGTTTTTT. Protein sequence: CASSLFSGRDTGELFF.

In DNA, the CDR3 is TGTGCCAGCAAGCCGGGACAGGGGGCGCCTGGCAATGAGCAGTTCTTC. Encoded protein: CASKPGQGAPGNEQFF. The genes are TRBV2 and TRBJ2-1; 12 positions match TRBD1. The CDR3 runs 16 residues. Germline lookup yields CDR1 SNHLY and CDR2 FYNNEI. Trimming cost V 7 bases and J 6 bases; bases outside gene matches: 10.

The rearrangement links TRBV29-1 to TRBJ1-3, with a weak D call TRBD1 (5 bases). Deletions cut 6 bases from V and 4 bases from J, with 13 bases between. Germline assignment: CDR1 SQVTM and CDR2 ANQGSEA. There are 13 residues in the CDR3. CDR3 DNA: TGCAGCGTCTCCCGGGGGAACGGAAACACCATATATTTT. It encodes CSVSRGNGNTIYF.

Comment on this clone: The sample holds other DNA sequences that translate to the same CDR3. The chain carries TRBV18 and TRBJ1-1; D possibly corresponds to TRBD1 (6 bases). CDR1 is KGHSH, CDR2 LQKENI, per germline. The CDR3 spans 13 residues. The ends were cut back, 6 bases at V and 2 bases at J, with 10 bases in the middle. The CDR3 protein is CASSPTGNTEAFF. CDR3 DNA sequence: TGTGCCAGCTCGCCGACAGGAAACACTGAAGCTTTCTTT. Complete variable domain (other parts from reference TRBV18 and TRBJ1-1): NAGVMQNPRHLVRRRGQEARLRCSPMKGHSHVYWYRQLPEEGLKFMVYLQKENIIDESGMPKERFSAEFPKEGPSILRIQQVVRGDSAAYFCASSPTGNTEAFFGQGTRLTVV.

Only one count was recorded for this clone. The rearrangement joins TRBV29-1 to TRBJ1-1; 7 nucleotides agree with TRBD1. In germline, CDR1 is SQVTM, CDR2 ANQGSEA. The CDR3 totals 17 residues. Trimming cost V 6 bases and J 0 bases; bases outside gene matches: 16. The CDR3 loop reads CSVIFRDSPLMNTEAFF. CDR3 DNA sequence: TGCAGCGTCATATTCCGGGACAGTCCACTCATGAACACTGAAGCTTTCTTT.

The sample holds a few counts of this clone. V usage is TRBV6-5 and J usage is TRBJ1-1; possibly TRBD1 for D (6 bases). V lost 2 bases, J lost 5 bases, and 9 bases lay in between. Per germline, CDR1 MNHEY and CDR2 SVGAGI. The CDR3 is 13 residues long. The CDR3 coding sequence is TGTGCCAGCAGTTACCAGGGGCCGACTGAAGCTTTCTTT. Its protein is CASSYQGPTEAFF.

The chain links TRBV6-5 to TRBJ2-3; D is perhaps TRBD2 (6 bases). V lost 6 bases, J lost 2 bases, and 9 bases lay in between. This CDR3 spans 13 amino acids. The germline gives CDR1 MNHEY, CDR2 SVGAGI. DNA of the CDR3: TGTGCCAGCAGGCGGGATTTCACAGATACGCAGTATTTT. Residues: CASRRDFTDTQYF.

The V gene is TRBV27, the J gene TRBJ2-1; D unclear. The CDR3 is 14 amino acids. Germline V gene sequence: CDR1 MNHEY, CDR2 SMNVEV (reference sequence). V was cut by 3 bases and J by 3 bases, with 9 bases left in between. The CDR3 coding sequence is TGTGCCAGCAGTTTCTCGGTGGTCTACAATGAGCAGTTCTTC. Protein product: CASSFSVVYNEQFF.

The rearrangement joins TRBV2 to TRBJ2-7; 10 bases map to TRBD1. V lost 8 bases and J lost 2; bases outside the gene matches: 3. CDR1 is SNHLY, CDR2 FYNNEI, per germline. The CDR3 runs to 13 residues. This CDR3 is CASSDRGPYEQYF. CDR3 bases: TGTGCCAGCTCCGACAGGGGGCCCTACGAGCAGTACTTC. The full variable domain, its missing parts supplied by reference TRBV2 and TRBJ2-7, is EPEVTQTPSHQVTQMGQEVILRCVPISNHLYFYWYRQILGQKVEFLVSFYNNEISEKSEIFDDQFSVERPDGSNFTLKIRSTKLEDSAMYFCASSDRGPYEQYFGPGTRLTVT.

The chain has TRBV6-5 and TRBJ1-1, with unresolved D. The germline CDR1 and CDR2 sequences are MNHEY and SVGAGI. The CDR3 is made up of 13 amino acids. The germline V and J ends were trimmed by 5 bases and 2 bases, with 9 bases remaining between them. For the CDR3, the DNA is TGTGCCAGCAGTCGATCAGGAAACACTGAAGCTTTCTTT. This codes for CASSRSGNTEAFF.

The chain carries TRBV7-9 and TRBJ2-1; TRBD1 agrees at 7 bases. V shed 0 bases and J 3 bases; nucleotides not matched to a gene: 2. Germline V CDR1 and CDR2: SEHNR, FQNEAQ (reference sequence). CDR3 length: 15 residues. CDR3 amino acids: CASSLARGLYNEQFF. In nucleotides, the CDR3 is TGTGCCAGCAGCTTAGCGAGGGGGCTCTACAATGAGCAGTTCTTC. Full variable domain (missing parts from reference TRBV7-9 and TRBJ2-1): DTGVSQNPRHKITKRGQNVTFRCDPISEHNRLYWYRQTLGQGPEFLTYFQNEAQLEKSRLLSDRFSAERPKGSFSTLEIQRTEQGDSAMYLCASSLARGLYNEQFFGPGTRLTVL.

This chain uses TRBV13 with TRBJ2-2, with TRBD1 matching over 8 bases. With V trimmed by 2 bases and J by 2 bases, 4 bases remained unmatched. The CDR3 runs to 16 residues. Germline lookup yields CDR1 PRHDT and CDR2 FYEKMQ (reference sequence). Here the CDR3 reads CASSLWDRSNTGELFF. The CDR3 nucleotides are TGTGCCAGCAGCTTATGGGACAGGAGTAACACCGGGGAGCTGTTTTTT.

The chain uses TRBV6-6 and TRBJ1-2; 8 nucleotides agree with TRBD1. V gave up 6 bases and J gave up 2 bases; unmatched junction bases: 5. The CDR3 contains 14 residues. The germline V gene has CDR1 MNHNY and CDR2 SVGAGI (reference sequence). The DNA for the CDR3 is TGTGCCAGCAGCACACGACAGGGGAACTATGGCTACACCTTC. The encoded protein is CASSTRQGNYGYTF.

J is TRBJ1-5 and V is TRBV9; possible D gene TRBD1, 5 bases. CDR1 SGDLS and CDR2 YYNGEE come from the germline V gene. Trimming cost V 7 bases and J 7 bases, with 12 bases left between them. This CDR3 contains 12 residues. The CDR3 DNA follows: TGTGCCAGCGGCAGGGAATTCCAGCCCCAGCATTTT. It specifies CASGREFQPQHF.

V is TRBV29-1 and J is TRBJ2-2; no clear D gene. In germline, CDR1 is SQVTM, CDR2 ANQGSEA. The length of the CDR3 is 13 residues. Trimming removed 4 bases from V and 1 base from J, with 7 bases in between. CDR3 sequence (DNA): TGCAGCGTTGGGCCAGAGAACACCGGGGAGCTGTTTTTT. It encodes CSVGPENTGELFF.

The V and J genes are TRBV18 and TRBJ1-4; D unresolved. Trimming pared 1 base from V and 4 bases from J, leaving 7 bases between. There are 14 residues in the CDR3. Germline-derived CDR1 and CDR2 are KGHSH and LQKENI. DNA of the CDR3: TGTGCCAGCTCACCACGAGAAGATAATGAAAAACTGTTTTTT. This codes for CASSPREDNEKLFF.

This chain joins TRBV25-1 and TRBJ1-4, with D uncertain. V was clipped by 3 bases and J by 0 bases, with 14 bases between them. The V gene's germline CDR1 is MGHDK and CDR2 SYGVNS. The CDR3 runs 17 residues. The CDR3 reads CASSDETPIATNEKLFF. As DNA, the CDR3 is TGTGCCAGCAGTGATGAGACTCCCATCGCAACTAATGAAAAACTGTTTTTT.

This chain connects TRBV5-4 to TRBJ1-1; D remains unclear. CDR1 and CDR2 from the germline V gene are SGHNT and YYREEE (reference sequence). V was pared by 0 bases and J by 0 bases, with 9 bases between. The CDR3 extends over 15 amino acids. CDR3 loop: CASSLAGYLNTEAFF. The CDR3 DNA follows: TGTGCCAGCAGCTTGGCAGGTTACTTGAACACTGAAGCTTTCTTT.

The genes are TRBV27 and TRBJ1-1, with D possibly TRBD1 on 6 matching bases. V lost 3 bases and J lost 4, with 12 bases in between. Germline CDR1 reads MNHEY; CDR2 reads SMNVEV (reference sequence). The CDR3 runs 14 residues. The CDR3, as DNA: TGTGCCAGCAGTTTCGGGGGGCTGGCCACTGAAGCTTTCTTT. This gives the protein CASSFGGLATEAFF.